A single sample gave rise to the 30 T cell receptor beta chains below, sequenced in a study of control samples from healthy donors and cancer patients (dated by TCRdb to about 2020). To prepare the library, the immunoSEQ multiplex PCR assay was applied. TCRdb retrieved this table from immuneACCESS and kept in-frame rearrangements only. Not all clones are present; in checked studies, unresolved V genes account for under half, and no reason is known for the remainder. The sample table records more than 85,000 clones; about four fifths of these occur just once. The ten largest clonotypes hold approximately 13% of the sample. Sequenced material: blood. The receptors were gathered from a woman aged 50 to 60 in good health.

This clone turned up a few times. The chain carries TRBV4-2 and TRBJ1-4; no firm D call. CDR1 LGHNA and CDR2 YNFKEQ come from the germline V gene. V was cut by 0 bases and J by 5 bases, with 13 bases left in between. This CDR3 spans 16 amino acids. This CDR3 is CASSQDKGTDNEKLFF. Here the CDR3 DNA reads TGTGCCAGCAGCCAAGACAAAGGCACAGACAATGAAAAACTGTTTTTT.

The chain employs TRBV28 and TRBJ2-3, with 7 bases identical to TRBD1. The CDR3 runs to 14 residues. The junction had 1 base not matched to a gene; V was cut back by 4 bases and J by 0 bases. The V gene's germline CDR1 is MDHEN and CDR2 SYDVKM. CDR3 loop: CASSSTGSTDTQYF. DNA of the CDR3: TGTGCCAGCAGTTCGACAGGGAGCACAGATACGCAGTATTTT.

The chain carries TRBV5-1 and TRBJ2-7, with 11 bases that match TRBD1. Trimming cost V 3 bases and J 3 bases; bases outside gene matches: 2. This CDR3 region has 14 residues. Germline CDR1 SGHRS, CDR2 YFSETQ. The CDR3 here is CASSSGTGGYEQYF. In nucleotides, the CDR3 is TGCGCCAGCAGCTCCGGGACAGGGGGCTACGAGCAGTACTTC.

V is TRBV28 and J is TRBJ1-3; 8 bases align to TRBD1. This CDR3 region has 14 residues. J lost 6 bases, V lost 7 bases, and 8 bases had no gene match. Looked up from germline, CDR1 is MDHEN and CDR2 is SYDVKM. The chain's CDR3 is CASIPSTGVNTIYF. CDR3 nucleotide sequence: TGTGCCAGCATTCCATCGACAGGGGTAAACACCATATATTTT.

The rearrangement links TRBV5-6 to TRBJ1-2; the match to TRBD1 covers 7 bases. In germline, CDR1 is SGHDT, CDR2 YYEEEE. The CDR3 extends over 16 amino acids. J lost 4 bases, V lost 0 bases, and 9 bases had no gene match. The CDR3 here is CASSLAQIQGPYGYTF. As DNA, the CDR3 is TGTGCCAGCAGCTTGGCCCAAATACAGGGGCCCTATGGCTACACCTTC.

The CDR3 region has the DNA TGTGCCAGCAGCCAGGGGACAGGGCCCTACGAGCAGTACTTC. Encoded protein: CASSQGTGPYEQYF. This chain connects TRBV3-1 (or the pseudogene TRBV3-2) to TRBJ2-7, with 9 positions matching TRBD1. Germline V lookup: CDR1 LGHDT, CDR2 YNNKEL (reference sequence). V was pared by 3 bases and J by 2 bases, with 2 bases of the junction left unmatched. This CDR3 region has 14 residues.

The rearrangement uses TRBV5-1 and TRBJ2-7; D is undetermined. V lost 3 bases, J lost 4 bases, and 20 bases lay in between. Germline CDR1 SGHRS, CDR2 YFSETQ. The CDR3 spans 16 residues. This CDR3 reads CASSYLSQEQPYEQYF. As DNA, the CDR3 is TGCGCCAGCAGCTATCTTAGCCAGGAACAACCTTACGAGCAGTACTTC.

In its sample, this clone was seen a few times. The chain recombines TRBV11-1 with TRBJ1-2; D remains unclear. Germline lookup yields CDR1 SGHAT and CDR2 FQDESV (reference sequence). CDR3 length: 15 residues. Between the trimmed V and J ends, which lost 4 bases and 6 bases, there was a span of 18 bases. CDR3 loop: CASSSLPGVGNGYTF. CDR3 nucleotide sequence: TGTGCCAGCAGCTCCCTCCCTGGAGTGGGAAATGGCTACACCTTC.

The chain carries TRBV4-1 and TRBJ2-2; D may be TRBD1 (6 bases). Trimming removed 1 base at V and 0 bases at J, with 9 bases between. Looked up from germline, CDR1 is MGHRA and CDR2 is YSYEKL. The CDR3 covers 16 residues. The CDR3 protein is CASSQVAGANTGELFF. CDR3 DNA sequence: TGCGCCAGCAGCCAAGTTGCAGGGGCGAACACCGGGGAGCTGTTTTTT.

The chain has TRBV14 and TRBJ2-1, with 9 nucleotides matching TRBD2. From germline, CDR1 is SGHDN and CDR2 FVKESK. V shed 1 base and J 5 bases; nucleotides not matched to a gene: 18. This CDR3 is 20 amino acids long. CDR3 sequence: CASSQGRPLSGRMGDNEQFF. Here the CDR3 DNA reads TGTGCCAGCAGCCAAGGTCGGCCTCTGAGCGGGAGGATGGGTGACAATGAGCAGTTCTTC.

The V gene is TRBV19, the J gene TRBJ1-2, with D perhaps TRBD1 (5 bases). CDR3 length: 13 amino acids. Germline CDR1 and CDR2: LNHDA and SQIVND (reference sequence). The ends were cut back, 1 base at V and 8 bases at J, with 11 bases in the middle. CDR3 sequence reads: CASSIAEGSGYTF. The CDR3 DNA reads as TGTGCCAGTAGTATAGCTGAGGGGTCAGGCTACACCTTC.

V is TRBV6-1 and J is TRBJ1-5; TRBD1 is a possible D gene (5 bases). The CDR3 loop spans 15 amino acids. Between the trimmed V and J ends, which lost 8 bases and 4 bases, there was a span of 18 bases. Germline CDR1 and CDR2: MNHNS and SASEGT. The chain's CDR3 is CASRWGRFPNQPQHF. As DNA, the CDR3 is TGTGCCAGCCGGTGGGGCCGATTTCCTAATCAGCCCCAGCATTTT.

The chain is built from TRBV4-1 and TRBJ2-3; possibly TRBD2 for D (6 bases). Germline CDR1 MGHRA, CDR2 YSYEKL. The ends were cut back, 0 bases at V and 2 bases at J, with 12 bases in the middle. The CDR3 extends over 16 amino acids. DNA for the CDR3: TGCGCCAGCAGCCAAGATTTGTCGGGAGTCACAGATACGCAGTATTTT. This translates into CASSQDLSGVTDTQYF.

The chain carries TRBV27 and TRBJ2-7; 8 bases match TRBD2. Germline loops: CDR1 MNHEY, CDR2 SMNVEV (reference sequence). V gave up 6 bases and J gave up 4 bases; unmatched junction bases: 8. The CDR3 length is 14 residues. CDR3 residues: CASRQVGREYEQYF. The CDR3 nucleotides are TGTGCCAGCAGACAGGTCGGGAGGGAGTACGAGCAGTACTTC.

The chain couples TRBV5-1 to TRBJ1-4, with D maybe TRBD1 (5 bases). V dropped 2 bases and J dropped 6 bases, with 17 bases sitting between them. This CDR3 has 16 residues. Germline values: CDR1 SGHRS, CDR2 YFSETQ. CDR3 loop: CASSFQGGLTDEKLFF. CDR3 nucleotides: TGCGCCAGCAGCTTCCAGGGAGGACTGACAGATGAAAAACTGTTTTTT.

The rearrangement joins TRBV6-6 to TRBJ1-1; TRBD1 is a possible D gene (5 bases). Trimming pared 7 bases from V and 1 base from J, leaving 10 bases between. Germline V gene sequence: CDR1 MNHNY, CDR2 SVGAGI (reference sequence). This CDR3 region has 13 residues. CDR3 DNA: TGTGCCAGCATAGGGGCGGGGAACACTGAAGCTTTCTTT. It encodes CASIGAGNTEAFF.

CDR3 sequence: CASSFPSGGATDTQYF. In DNA, the CDR3 is TGCGCCAGCAGCTTCCCTAGCGGGGGGGCCACAGATACGCAGTATTTT. The chain joins TRBV5-1 to TRBJ2-3, with TRBD2 identical over 12 bases. V shed 2 bases and J 2 bases; nucleotides not matched to a gene: 3. From germline, CDR1 is SGHRS and CDR2 YFSETQ. This CDR3 comprises 16 residues.

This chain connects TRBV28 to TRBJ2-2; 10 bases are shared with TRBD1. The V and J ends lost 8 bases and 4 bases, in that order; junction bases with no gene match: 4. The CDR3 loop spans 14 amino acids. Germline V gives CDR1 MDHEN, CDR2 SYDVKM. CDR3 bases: TGTGCCAGCGCCCGGACAGGGGGCACCGGGGAGCTGTTTTTT. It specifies CASARTGGTGELFF.

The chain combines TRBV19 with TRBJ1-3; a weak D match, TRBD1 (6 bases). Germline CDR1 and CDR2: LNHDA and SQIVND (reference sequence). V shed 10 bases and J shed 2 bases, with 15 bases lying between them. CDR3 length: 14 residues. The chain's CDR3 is CATQQGTAGNTIYF. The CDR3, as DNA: TGTGCCACACAACAGGGTACGGCTGGAAACACCATATATTTT.

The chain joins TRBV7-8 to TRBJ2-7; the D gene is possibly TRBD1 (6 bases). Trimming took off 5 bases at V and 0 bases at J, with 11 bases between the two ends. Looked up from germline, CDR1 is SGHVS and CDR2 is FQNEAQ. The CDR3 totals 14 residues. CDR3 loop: CASSHRVTSYEQYF. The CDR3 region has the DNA TGTGCCAGCAGCCACAGGGTTACCTCCTACGAGCAGTACTTC.

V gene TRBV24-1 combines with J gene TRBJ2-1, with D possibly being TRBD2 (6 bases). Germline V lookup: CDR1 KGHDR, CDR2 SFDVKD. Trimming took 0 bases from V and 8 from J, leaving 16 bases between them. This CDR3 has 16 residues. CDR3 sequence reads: CATSDLGTGKQDEQFF. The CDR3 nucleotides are TGTGCCACCAGTGATTTGGGGACTGGAAAACAAGATGAGCAGTTCTTC.

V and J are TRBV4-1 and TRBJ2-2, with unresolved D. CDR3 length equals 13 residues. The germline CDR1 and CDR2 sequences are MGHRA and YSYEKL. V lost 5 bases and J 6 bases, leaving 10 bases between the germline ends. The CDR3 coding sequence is TGCGCCAGCAGCAACCGAGGTCCCGGGGAGCTGTTTTTT. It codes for CASSNRGPGELFF.

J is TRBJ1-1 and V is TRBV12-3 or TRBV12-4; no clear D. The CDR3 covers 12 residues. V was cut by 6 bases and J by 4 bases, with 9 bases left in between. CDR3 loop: CASSALSTEAFF. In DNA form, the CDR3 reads TGTGCCAGCAGCGCCCTTAGCACTGAAGCTTTCTTT.

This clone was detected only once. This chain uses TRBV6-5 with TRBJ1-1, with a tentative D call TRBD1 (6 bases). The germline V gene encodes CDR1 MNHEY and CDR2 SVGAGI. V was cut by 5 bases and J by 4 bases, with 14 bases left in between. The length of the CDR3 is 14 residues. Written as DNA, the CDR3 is TGTGCCAGCAGTCTACAGGGATGGGGCACTGAAGCTTTCTTT. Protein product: CASSLQGWGTEAFF.

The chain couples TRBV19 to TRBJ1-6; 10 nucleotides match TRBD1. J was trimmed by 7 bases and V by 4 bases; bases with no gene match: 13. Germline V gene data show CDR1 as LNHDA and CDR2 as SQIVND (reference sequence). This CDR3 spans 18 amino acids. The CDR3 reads CASSTTRGGQGRNSPLHF. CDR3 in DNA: TGTGCCAGTAGTACCACTCGAGGGGGACAGGGGAGGAATTCACCCCTCCACTTT.

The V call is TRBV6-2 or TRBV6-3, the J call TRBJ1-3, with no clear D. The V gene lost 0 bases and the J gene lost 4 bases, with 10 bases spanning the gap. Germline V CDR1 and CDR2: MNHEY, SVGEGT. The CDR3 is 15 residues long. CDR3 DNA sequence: TGTGCCAGCAGTTACTCGGGAGGGTACGGAAACACCATATATTTT. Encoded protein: CASSYSGGYGNTIYF.

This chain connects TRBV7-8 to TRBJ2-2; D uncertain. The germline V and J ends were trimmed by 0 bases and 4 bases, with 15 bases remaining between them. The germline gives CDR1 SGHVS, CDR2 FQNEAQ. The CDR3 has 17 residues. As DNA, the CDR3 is TGTGCCAGCAGCTTAGCGCGAAACCAGAGGTCCACCGGGGAGCTGTTTTTT. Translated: CASSLARNQRSTGELFF.

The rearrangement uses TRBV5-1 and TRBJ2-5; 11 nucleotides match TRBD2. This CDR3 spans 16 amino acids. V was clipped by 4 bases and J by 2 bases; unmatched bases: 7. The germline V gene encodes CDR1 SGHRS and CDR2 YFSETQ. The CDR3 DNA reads TGCGCCAGCAGCACTGGGACTAGCGGAATACAAGAGACCCAGTACTTC. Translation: CASSTGTSGIQETQYF.

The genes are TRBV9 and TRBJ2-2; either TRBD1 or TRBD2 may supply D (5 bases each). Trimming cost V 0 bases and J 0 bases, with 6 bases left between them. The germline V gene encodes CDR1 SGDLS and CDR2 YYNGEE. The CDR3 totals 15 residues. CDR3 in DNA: TGTGCCAGCAGCGTAGCGGGGCCGAACACCGGGGAGCTGTTTTTT. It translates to CASSVAGPNTGELFF. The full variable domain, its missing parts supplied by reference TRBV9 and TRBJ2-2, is DSGVTQTPKHLITATGQRVTLRCSPRSGDLSVYWYQQSLDQGLQFLIQYYNGEERAKGNILERFSAQQFPDLHSELNLSSLELGDSALYFCASSVAGPNTGELFFGEGSRLTVL.

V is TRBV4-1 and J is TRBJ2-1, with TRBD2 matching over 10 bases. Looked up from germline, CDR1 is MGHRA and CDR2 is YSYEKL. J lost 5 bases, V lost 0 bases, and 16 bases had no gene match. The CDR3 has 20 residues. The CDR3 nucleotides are TGCGCCAGCAGCCAAGATACGCCTAGCGGGAGTATTGGGTCGCACAATGAGCAGTTCTTC. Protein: CASSQDTPSGSIGSHNEQFF.